The 10 T cell receptor beta chains listed next were all sequenced from one sample in a study of PD-1 blockade in classical Hodgkin lymphoma. The time point denotes: newly diagnosed, previously untreated cHL patient sample. Generated by immunoSEQ multiplex PCR, the TCRdb table keeps only in-frame clones and is missing some. The sample holds roughly 70,000 clones; more than 85% are singletons and the top ten take roughly 2.7%. Sequencing was done on a sample of peripheral blood mononuclear cells (PBMCs). The origin of the receptors is a human donor with classical Hodgkin lymphoma.

V is TRBV28 and J is TRBJ2-7; TRBD1 might be the D (5 bases). Looked up from germline, CDR1 is MDHEN and CDR2 is SYDVKM. V lost 8 bases to trimming and J lost 2 bases, with 16 bases between them. This CDR3 has 14 residues. The CDR3 sequence: CASEKGLGPYEQYF. The CDR3 DNA sequence: TGTGCCAGCGAAAAGGGTTTGGGGCCCTACGAGCAGTACTTC.

The V and J genes are TRBV13 and TRBJ2-7, with D possibly matching TRBD2 (5 bases). Between the trimmed V and J ends, which lost 5 bases and 7 bases, there was a span of 18 bases. CDR1 is PRHDT and CDR2 is FYEKMQ in the germline V gene (reference sequence). The CDR3 is 14 residues long. CDR3 region: CASSNGLQPGEQYF. As DNA, the CDR3 is TGTGCCAGCAGCAACGGGCTTCAACCGGGGGAGCAGTACTTC.

V usage is TRBV7-2 and J usage is TRBJ2-3; D possibly corresponds to TRBD2 (5 bases). The CDR3 length is 18 residues. V lost 7 bases and J lost 2, with 25 bases in between. Germline-derived CDR1 and CDR2 are SGHTA and FQGNSA. The CDR3 DNA reads as TGTGCCAGCATCACACCCACTTCTCAGCGGAGAGCCACAGATACGCAGTATTTT. Its translation: CASITPTSQRRATDTQYF. Filled out from reference TRBV7-2 and TRBJ2-3, the complete variable domain reads GAGVSQSPSNKVTEKGKDVELRCDPISGHTALYWYRQSLGQGLEFLIYFQGNSAPDKSGLPSDRFSAERTGGSVSTLTIQRTQQEDSAVYLCASITPTSQRRATDTQYFGPGTRLTVL.

This clone was detected only once. The chain is built from TRBV19 and TRBJ2-3, with D possibly being TRBD2 (7 bases). Germline V gene sequence: CDR1 LNHDA, CDR2 SQIVND (reference sequence). V lost 7 bases, J lost 0 bases, and 23 bases lay in between. This CDR3 is 18 amino acids long. In DNA, the CDR3 is TGTGCCAGTACCCATAGGGGGGGCCTAGAAACTAGCACAGATACGCAGTATTTT. Translation gives CASTHRGGLETSTDTQYF.

The chain links TRBV2 to TRBJ2-7; the match to TRBD2 covers 10 bases. The trim removed 6 bases at V and 6 bases at J, leaving 8 bases unmatched. CDR3 length: 14 residues. Per germline, CDR1 SNHLY and CDR2 FYNNEI. This chain's CDR3 is CASSDLGLAVEQYF. CDR3 nucleotide sequence: TGTGCCAGCAGCGACCTAGGACTAGCGGTCGAGCAGTACTTC.

The chain joins TRBV7-9 to TRBJ2-7, with 9 nucleotides matching TRBD1. Per germline, CDR1 SEHNR and CDR2 FQNEAQ (reference sequence). V lost 6 bases, J lost 7 bases, and 13 bases stayed unmatched. The length of the CDR3 is 15 residues. The CDR3 here is CASRLVGTGQQEQYF. The DNA for the CDR3 is TGTGCCAGCAGACTAGTGGGGACAGGGCAGCAGGAGCAGTACTTC.

This chain joins TRBV15 and TRBJ2-2, with 10 bases lining up with TRBD2. Unmatched junction bases numbered 4, after V lost 5 bases and J lost 4 bases. The CDR3 extends over 15 amino acids. Germline values: CDR1 LNHNV, CDR2 YYDKDF (reference sequence). The CDR3, as DNA: TGTGCCACCAGCGTTAGCGGGGGGAGCACCGGGGAGCTGTTTTTT. Translating it yields CATSVSGGSTGELFF.

This sequence joins TRBV9 and TRBJ1-1; D is uncertain. Germline CDR1 SGDLS, CDR2 YYNGEE. V shed 4 bases and J shed 5 bases, with 9 bases lying between them. The CDR3 is made up of 12 amino acids. The CDR3 bases are TGTGCCAGCAGCCCCCCGGGGACTGAAGCTTTCTTT. Its protein is CASSPPGTEAFF.

CDR3 amino acids: CASSTDFGATNEKLFF. The CDR3 DNA reads TGTGCCAGCAGCACAGACTTTGGGGCAACTAATGAAAAACTGTTTTTT. The chain employs TRBV7-8 and TRBJ1-4; D remains unclear. The length of the CDR3 is 16 residues. Trimming removed 5 bases at V and 0 bases at J, with 13 bases between. Germline CDR1 SGHVS, CDR2 FQNEAQ. Variable domain in full (rest from reference TRBV7-8 and TRBJ1-4): GAGVSQSPRYKVAKRGQDVALRCDPISGHVSLFWYQQALGQGPEFLTYFQNEAQLDKSGLPSDRFFAERPEGSVSTLKIQRTQQEDSAVYLCASSTDFGATNEKLFFGSGTQLSVL.

The V and J genes are TRBV6-5 and TRBJ2-1; no clear D. This CDR3 contains 14 residues. Per germline, CDR1 MNHEY and CDR2 SVGAGI. The ends were cut back, 0 bases at V and 4 bases at J, with 7 bases in the middle. The CDR3 sequence is CASSYSSQYNEQFF. As DNA, the CDR3 is TGTGCCAGCAGTTACTCGTCACAGTACAATGAGCAGTTCTTC.